This entry is about one T cell receptor beta chain. The antigen is undetermined. One end of the junction varies from germline; a read error may be responsible. The template was RNA from unsorted bulk tissue. The normal lung tissue was taken more than 3 cm from the tumor edge. Newly diagnosed lung cancer patients had thoracic surgery in China, August–late 2014, without prior chemotherapy. From germline, CDR1 is DFQATT and CDR2 SNEGSKA (reference sequence). The CDR3 contains 12 residues. These data originate in a study of tumor and adjacent non-tumor tissue in lung cancer. The study, taken as a whole, reports: Top 100 clones took a larger repertoire share in normal lung.

TCRbeta libraries were built with three rounds of nested PCR, modified from ARM-PCR. TCRdb fed the multiplex PCR reads into MiXCR, producing one record per CDR3 protein. The sample contains some 100,000 distinct CDR3 sequences, roughly two thirds of which appear only once. The TCR sequence derives from a young man with non-small cell lung cancer. The chain carries TRBV20-1 and TRBJ2-1; perhaps TRBD1 as D (6 bases). What was sequenced was distant non-tumor lung tissue. CDR3 sequence (DNA): TGCAGTGCCCCCACTACAGGGAGTGAGCTGTTCTTC. This sequence encodes CSAPTTGSELFF.